Detailed here is one T cell receptor beta chain. This specimen belongs to a study of OX40 agonist ivuxolimab in advanced cancers. This CDR3 has 14 amino acids. With 0 bases removed from V and 9 bases from J, the gap between germline ends came to 9 bases. Per germline, CDR1 LNHNV and CDR2 YYDKDF (reference sequence). TCRdb keeps only in-frame clones here, not all; method: immunoSEQ multiplex PCR. The table includes about 19,000 clones, roughly 70% detected once. The clonotype was recovered from an adult with an advanced solid tumor such as melanoma, head and neck, liver or kidney cancer. The sample in question was CD4+ or CD8+ T cells sorted from blood, obtained in a trial of the OX40 agonist ivuxolimab. The chain has TRBV15 and TRBJ1-6; no definite D call. The CDR3 protein is CATSRDLEGSPLHF. The CDR3 DNA reads as TGTGCCACCAGCAGAGATTTGGAGGGTTCACCCCTCCACTTT.